The 15 T cell receptor beta chains listed next were all sequenced from one sample in a study of blood T cell repertoires in COVID-19. The assay was immunoSEQ multiplex PCR, and TCRdb's table has in-frame clones only and misses some. This sample yields 200,000 to 250,000 clones, of which around four fifths are seen a single time; approximately 8% belongs to the top ten. The sequenced sample was peripheral blood. These receptors came from a woman aged 50 to 60 with active or convalescent COVID-19.

The CDR3 coding sequence is TGTGCCAGCTCACCACCGGAGGGGCAGTGGGAACTGTTTTTT. It specifies CASSPPEGQWELFF. This rearrangement joins TRBV18 to TRBJ1-4; perhaps TRBD1 as D (5 bases). The germline gives CDR1 KGHSH, CDR2 LQKENI. The V gene lost 0 bases and the J gene lost 12 bases, with 14 bases spanning the gap. This CDR3 is built from 14 residues.

The chain combines TRBV4-1 with TRBJ1-1, with D unclear. This CDR3 is 12 amino acids long. V shed 4 bases and J shed 8 bases, with 11 bases lying between them. Germline V gene data show CDR1 as MGHRA and CDR2 as YSYEKL. The CDR3 loop reads CASSLWGGEAFF. CDR3 in DNA: TGCGCCAGCAGCCTGTGGGGAGGAGAAGCTTTCTTT.

Note on this clone: An end of the junction differs from the germline gene, which may be a read error. The chain links TRBV6-1 to TRBJ1-1; D call uncertain. The CDR3 sequence is 13 residues long. Germline V gene sequence: CDR1 MNHNS, CDR2 SASEGT. DNA for the CDR3: TGTGCCAGCAGTGAAGCCGCAGGTACTGAGGCTTTCTTT. Its translation: CASSEAAGTEAFF.

This clone came up once. The V call is TRBV20-1, the J call TRBJ1-6, with D uncertain. V lost 3 bases, J lost 8 bases, and 8 bases lay in between. Germline V gives CDR1 DFQATT, CDR2 SNEGSKA (reference sequence). The CDR3 is 12 residues long. In DNA, the CDR3 is TGCAGTGCTAGTGCCGGGGATTCACCCCTCCACTTT. Its protein product is CSASAGDSPLHF.

This clone was recorded a few times. V and J are TRBV19 and TRBJ1-4; 8 nucleotides align to TRBD1. Trimming took 6 bases from V and 3 from J; bases not matched to a gene: 6. Germline values: CDR1 LNHDA, CDR2 SQIVND (reference sequence). The CDR3 totals 15 residues. The CDR3 region has the DNA TGTGCCAGTAGCTCAGGGGGCCTGGCTAATGAAAAACTGTTTTTT. It yields the protein CASSSGGLANEKLFF.

The chain employs TRBV4-2 and TRBJ1-4, with 9 bases lining up with TRBD1. The V and J ends lost 4 bases and 3 bases, in that order; junction bases with no gene match: 6. Looked up from germline, CDR1 is LGHNA and CDR2 is YNFKEQ. CDR3 length equals 16 residues. DNA for the CDR3: TGTGCCAGCAGCCTAAACAGGGGGCTCGCTAATGAAAAACTGTTTTTT. It encodes CASSLNRGLANEKLFF.

The rearrangement uses TRBV28 and TRBJ1-4; maybe TRBD1 (5 bases). From germline, CDR1 is MDHEN and CDR2 SYDVKM. The CDR3 is made up of 13 amino acids. Trimming stripped 3 bases from V and 8 bases from J, with 10 bases between. The CDR3 protein is CASSFKGVEKLFF. The DNA for the CDR3 is TGTGCCAGCAGTTTCAAAGGGGTCGAAAAACTGTTTTTT.

The V call is TRBV28, the J call TRBJ1-4; 9 positions agree with TRBD1. The CDR3 is 13 residues long. With 6 bases clipped from V and 9 bases from J, the junction kept 5 bases outside the gene matches. Germline values: CDR1 MDHEN, CDR2 SYDVKM. This CDR3 is CASSRDRVKKLFF. CDR3 bases: TGTGCCAGCAGCCGGGACAGGGTGAAAAAACTGTTTTTT.

This chain joins TRBV24-1 and TRBJ1-2, with 7 bases matching TRBD1. Unmatched junction bases numbered 7, after V lost 3 bases and J lost 1 base. Germline V gene lookup returns CDR1 KGHDR and CDR2 SFDVKD. This CDR3 region has 16 residues. In nucleotides, the CDR3 is TGTGCCACCAGTGATGAAACAGGGGTCTTTAACTATGGCTACACCTTC. It yields the protein CATSDETGVFNYGYTF.

The chain is built from TRBV10-3 and TRBJ1-2; a possible D gene is TRBD1 (5 bases). V lost 7 bases, J lost 0 bases, and 12 bases lay in between. The CDR3 covers 14 residues. Germline V gene lookup returns CDR1 ENHRY and CDR2 SYGVKD. The CDR3 spells CAITGDSANYGYTF. CDR3 sequence (DNA): TGTGCCATCACGGGTGACAGTGCTAACTATGGCTACACCTTC.

The V and J genes are TRBV10-2 and TRBJ1-6; a possible D gene is TRBD1 (5 bases). The germline gives CDR1 WSHSY, CDR2 SAAADI. V lost 0 bases, J lost 6 bases, and 9 bases lay in between. The CDR3 loop spans 15 amino acids. The CDR3 loop is CASSESTTVNSPLHF. CDR3 in DNA: TGCGCCAGCAGTGAGTCGACGACAGTTAATTCACCCCTCCACTTT.

This clone was detected only once. The rearrangement uses TRBV5-6 and TRBJ2-2; 9 nucleotides match TRBD2. The germline V gene encodes CDR1 SGHDT and CDR2 YYEEEE. With V trimmed by 4 bases and J by 5 bases, 12 bases remained unmatched. This CDR3 spans 17 amino acids. The CDR3 DNA reads as TGTGCCAGCAGCGGACGGTACGAAGCGGGGGGTACCGGGGAGCTGTTTTTT. It codes for CASSGRYEAGGTGELFF.

J is TRBJ1-2 and V is TRBV6-6; D is unclear. The V end was cut by 4 bases, the J end by 0 bases, with 12 bases between. This CDR3 is 15 amino acids long. From germline, CDR1 is MNHNY and CDR2 SVGAGI (reference sequence). Here the CDR3 reads CASSSQVLTNYGYTF. The CDR3 region has the DNA TGTGCCAGCAGTTCCCAGGTGCTCACTAACTATGGCTACACCTTC.

The chain links TRBV6-6 to TRBJ2-7, with 9 positions matching TRBD2. V lost 4 bases and J lost 4; bases outside the gene matches: 11. Germline V lookup: CDR1 MNHNY, CDR2 SVGAGI (reference sequence). CDR3 length equals 16 residues. CDR3 region: CASSLGRAGGVYEQYF. CDR3 DNA: TGTGCCAGCAGTTTGGGTAGAGCGGGAGGTGTTTACGAGCAGTACTTC.

This clone was seen a few times. This chain links TRBV10-3 with TRBJ2-2, with D perhaps TRBD2 (6 bases). Trimming stripped 7 bases from V and 0 bases from J, with 9 bases between. Germline V lookup: CDR1 ENHRY, CDR2 SYGVKD. The CDR3 runs 14 residues. DNA of the CDR3: TGTGCCATCACCGGGACTTCGAACACCGGGGAGCTGTTTTTT. It codes for CAITGTSNTGELFF.